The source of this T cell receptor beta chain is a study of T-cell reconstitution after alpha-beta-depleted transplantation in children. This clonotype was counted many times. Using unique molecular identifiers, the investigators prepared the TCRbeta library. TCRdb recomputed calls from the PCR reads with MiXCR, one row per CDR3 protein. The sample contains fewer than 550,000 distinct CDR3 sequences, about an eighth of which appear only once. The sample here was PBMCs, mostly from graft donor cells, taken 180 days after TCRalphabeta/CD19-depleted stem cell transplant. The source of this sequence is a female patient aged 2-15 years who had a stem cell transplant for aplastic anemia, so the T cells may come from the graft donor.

The CDR3 sequence is CATSRTNRRHNSPLHF. CDR3 sequence (DNA): TGTGCCACCAGCAGGACCAACAGGCGACATAATTCACCCCTCCACTTT. V and J are TRBV15 and TRBJ1-6, with D possibly being TRBD1 (5 bases). This CDR3 contains 16 residues. The V end lost 3 bases, the J end lost 5 bases, and 14 bases lay between the germline ends. Germline loops: CDR1 LNHNV, CDR2 YYDKDF (reference sequence).